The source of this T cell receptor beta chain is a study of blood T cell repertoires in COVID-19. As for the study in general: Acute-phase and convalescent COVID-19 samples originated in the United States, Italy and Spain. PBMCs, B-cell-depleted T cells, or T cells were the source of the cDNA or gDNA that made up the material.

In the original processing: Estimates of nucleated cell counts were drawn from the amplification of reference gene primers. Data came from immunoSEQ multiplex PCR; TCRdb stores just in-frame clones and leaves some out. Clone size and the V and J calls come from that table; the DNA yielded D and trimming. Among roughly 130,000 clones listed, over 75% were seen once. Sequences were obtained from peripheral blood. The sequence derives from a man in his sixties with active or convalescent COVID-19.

CDR3 sequence: CASSSEWDFLETQYF. The CDR3 bases are TGTGCCAGCAGCTCAGAATGGGACTTCTTGGAGACCCAGTACTTC. The chain employs TRBV7-2 and TRBJ2-5; the D gene is possibly TRBD2 (6 bases). Germline V gene sequence: CDR1 SGHTA, CDR2 FQGNSA. This CDR3 comprises 15 residues. Trimming shortened V by 4 bases and J by 5 bases, and 17 bases separated the two germline ends.